Each of the 8 T cell receptor beta chains below was sequenced from the same sample in a study of blood T cell repertoires in COVID-19. Measured with immunoSEQ multiplex PCR; TCRdb has only the in-frame clones, and not every one. This sample has approximately 58,000 clones, with around nine tenths found just once. Source material: peripheral blood. Source of these receptors: a human donor in a cohort sampled during active COVID-19.

The genes are TRBV5-6 and TRBJ2-5, with D hard to call. Deletions cut 0 bases from V and 0 bases from J, with 9 bases between. This CDR3 is 15 amino acids long. The germline V gene encodes CDR1 SGHDT and CDR2 YYEEEE. The CDR3 sequence: CASSLENPDQETQYF. The CDR3 DNA reads TGTGCCAGCAGCTTGGAGAACCCGGACCAAGAGACCCAGTACTTC.

The V gene is TRBV6-4, the J gene TRBJ2-2, with TRBD1 as a possible D gene (6 bases). V lost 4 bases and J 6 bases, leaving 12 bases between the germline ends. CDR3 length: 14 amino acids. CDR1 is MRHNA, CDR2 SNTAGT, per germline. This CDR3 is CASSVKGQAGELFF. CDR3 coding DNA: TGTGCCAGCAGTGTAAAGGGACAAGCCGGGGAGCTGTTTTTT.

This rearrangement joins TRBV28 to TRBJ2-3, with a tentative D call TRBD1 (6 bases). The CDR3 totals 12 residues. The germline V gene encodes CDR1 MDHEN and CDR2 SYDVKM. V was pared by 5 bases and J by 6 bases, with 9 bases between. CDR3 protein: CASSPTGDTQYF. The CDR3 bases are TGTGCCAGCAGTCCGACAGGCGATACGCAGTATTTT.

This clone was seen only a few times. The chain uses TRBV3-1 (or the pseudogene TRBV3-2) and TRBJ1-1, with D possibly matching TRBD1 (6 bases). Trimming shortened V by 3 bases and J by 6 bases, and 14 bases separated the two germline ends. The CDR3 has 14 amino acids. Germline V gene lookup returns CDR1 LGHDT and CDR2 YNNKEL (reference sequence). This CDR3 is CASSQERTDPEAFF. The DNA for the CDR3 is TGTGCCAGCAGCCAGGAAAGGACAGATCCTGAAGCTTTCTTT.

V is TRBV7-2 and J is TRBJ2-3, with D possibly being TRBD2 (6 bases). The CDR3 has 16 residues. V gave up 4 bases and J gave up 2 bases, with 16 bases separating them. Germline assignment: CDR1 SGHTA and CDR2 FQGNSA. This chain's CDR3 is CASSSRRDWFTDTQYF. CDR3 nucleotides: TGTGCCAGCAGCTCACGCCGGGACTGGTTCACAGATACGCAGTATTTT.

This chain connects TRBV7-8 to TRBJ2-4; a possible D gene is TRBD1 (7 bases). Trimming stripped 5 bases from V and 2 bases from J, with 25 bases between. Germline lookup yields CDR1 SGHVS and CDR2 FQNEAQ. The CDR3 is made up of 19 amino acids. Here the CDR3 reads CASSSDRVSSGSPKNIQYF. The CDR3, as DNA: TGTGCCAGCAGCAGTGACAGGGTGTCTTCCGGGAGCCCCAAAAACATTCAGTACTTC.

The V gene is TRBV5-1, the J gene TRBJ2-3; 7 bases are shared with TRBD1. V lost 3 bases, J lost 2 bases, and 6 bases stayed unmatched. The germline V gene encodes CDR1 SGHRS and CDR2 YFSETQ. CDR3 length: 15 amino acids. The CDR3 loop is CASSYEGASTDTQYF. CDR3 nucleotide sequence: TGCGCCAGCAGCTACGAGGGGGCTTCCACAGATACGCAGTATTTT.

The rearrangement links TRBV7-2 to TRBJ2-3; D perhaps matches TRBD1 (5 bases). Trimming removed 5 bases at V and 6 bases at J, with 15 bases between. The V gene's germline CDR1 is SGHTA and CDR2 FQGNSA. This CDR3 has 14 amino acids. The CDR3 spells CASSLNQGGDTQYF. CDR3 sequence (DNA): TGTGCCAGCAGCCTGAATCAGGGTGGCGATACGCAGTATTTT. Drawing the rest from reference TRBV7-2 and TRBJ2-3, the complete variable domain is GAGVSQSPSNKVTEKGKDVELRCDPISGHTALYWYRQSLGQGLEFLIYFQGNSAPDKSGLPSDRFSAERTGGSVSTLTIQRTQQEDSAVYLCASSLNQGGDTQYFGPGTRLTVL.